The 20 T cell receptor beta chains reported below all come from one sample, sequenced in a study of cytomegalovirus exposure and HLA in healthy donors. PCR employed 60 Vbeta and 13 Jbeta primers. Generated by immunoSEQ multiplex PCR, the TCRdb table keeps only in-frame clones and is missing some. There are some 250,000 clones in the sample; roughly 82% occur only once, and around 5% lies in the top ten. The sequencing sample was made of PBMCs. The receptors were sampled from a woman between 40 and 50 years old in good health and CMV-seropositive.

The chain joins TRBV7-9 to TRBJ2-1; 9 bases agree with TRBD2. J lost 8 bases, V lost 3 bases, and 11 bases had no gene match. From germline, CDR1 is SEHNR and CDR2 FQNEAQ (reference sequence). This CDR3 spans 16 amino acids. As DNA, the CDR3 is TGTGCCAGCAGCTTTACCCCGGCGGGGGGGATCGATGAGCAGTTCTTC. Amino acid sequence: CASSFTPAGGIDEQFF.

The rearrangement uses TRBV2 and TRBJ2-4; the match to TRBD1 covers 10 bases. This CDR3 has 11 amino acids. Germline lookup yields CDR1 SNHLY and CDR2 FYNNEI. Losses at the gene ends were 6 bases for V and 12 bases for J; bases not matched to a gene: 2. CDR3: CASRGTGDQYF. CDR3 coding DNA: TGTGCCAGCAGGGGGACAGGGGATCAGTACTTC. The full variable domain, with the rest looked up from reference TRBV2 and TRBJ2-4, is EPEVTQTPSHQVTQMGQEVILRCVPISNHLYFYWYRQILGQKVEFLVSFYNNEISEKSEIFDDQFSVERPDGSNFTLKIRSTKLEDSAMYFCASRGTGDQYFGAGTRLSVL.

The gene calls are TRBV2 and TRBJ2-6; 12 nucleotides align to TRBD2. The germline gives CDR1 SNHLY, CDR2 FYNNEI. This CDR3 comprises 19 residues. V was pared by 5 bases and J by 0 bases, with 8 bases of the junction left unmatched. The CDR3 sequence is CASSLRTTSGGSGANVLTF. CDR3 nucleotide sequence: TGTGCCAGCAGTCTTCGAACGACTAGCGGGGGCTCTGGGGCCAACGTCCTGACTTTC.

The chain links TRBV7-2 to TRBJ1-2; 10 positions match TRBD1. This CDR3 is 15 amino acids long. Germline values: CDR1 SGHTA, CDR2 FQGNSA. V lost 10 bases to trimming and J lost 6 bases; unmatched junction nucleotides: 14. CDR3 nucleotides: TGTGCCACCGCCGGCGTTCGGGACAGGGGTAATGGCTACACCTTC. Translated, it gives CATAGVRDRGNGYTF.

The chain employs TRBV5-1 and TRBJ2-1; TRBD2 matches at 11 bases. The germline V gene has CDR1 SGHRS and CDR2 YFSETQ. The CDR3 sequence is 15 residues long. V shed 7 bases and J 5 bases; nucleotides not matched to a gene: 8. The CDR3 sequence: CASLAGGPSNNEQFF. Written as DNA, the CDR3 is TGCGCCAGCTTAGCGGGGGGGCCTTCCAACAATGAGCAGTTCTTC.

The gene calls are TRBV30 and TRBJ1-2, with D tentatively TRBD1 (5 bases). The CDR3 length is 13 residues. Deletions cut 6 bases from V and 3 bases from J, with 14 bases between. The germline V gene encodes CDR1 GTSNPN and CDR2 SVGIG (reference sequence). This CDR3 reads CACTDSDDYGYTF. The CDR3, as DNA: TGTGCCTGTACAGACAGTGACGACTATGGCTACACCTTC.

This chain joins TRBV2 and TRBJ1-4, with TRBD1 identical over 7 bases. This CDR3 contains 13 residues. Germline CDR1 is SNHLY and CDR2 is FYNNEI. V lost 7 bases, J lost 4 bases, and 3 bases stayed unmatched. The CDR3 DNA sequence: TGTGCCAGCAAGGGACAGCTTAATGAAAAACTGTTTTTT. Amino acids: CASKGQLNEKLFF.

This chain uses TRBV2 with TRBJ1-4; 10 nucleotides match TRBD1. CDR3 length: 14 amino acids. Trimming at V came to 3 bases and at J to 11 bases, leaving 6 bases not matched to a gene. Germline CDR1 SNHLY, CDR2 FYNNEI. Here the CDR3 reads CASSDGTGVGKLFF. The CDR3 coding sequence is TGTGCCAGCAGTGACGGGACAGGGGTGGGTAAACTGTTTTTT.

The chain joins TRBV7-2 to TRBJ2-5, with D perhaps TRBD1 (6 bases). The J call may be in error: the DNA end matches TRBJ2-7 better. CDR3 size: 14 residues. Germline V lookup: CDR1 SGHTA, CDR2 FQGNSA. CDR3 DNA sequence: TGTGCCAGCAGCTCAACTAGGGGGACCTACGAGCAGTACTTC. Translated, it gives CASSSTRGTYEQYF.

The chain employs TRBV4-1 and TRBJ1-1, with a tentative D call TRBD1 (5 bases). The CDR3 length is 14 residues. Germline loops: CDR1 MGHRA, CDR2 YSYEKL. The V end was cut by 4 bases, the J end by 5 bases, with 14 bases between. CDR3 sequence (DNA): TGCGCCAGCAGCCTCCTCGGGAGGGGAACTGAAGCTTTCTTT. It yields the protein CASSLLGRGTEAFF.

This clone was seen more than once but under ten times. The chain carries TRBV19 and TRBJ1-1, with TRBD1 identical over 8 bases. V shed 7 bases and J 5 bases; nucleotides not matched to a gene: 6. The CDR3 contains 13 residues. From germline, CDR1 is LNHDA and CDR2 SQIVND (reference sequence). In nucleotides, the CDR3 is TGTGCCAGTAAGGGACAGGACGGAACTGAAGCTTTCTTT. Residues: CASKGQDGTEAFF.

The rearrangement uses TRBV7-8 and TRBJ2-3; 9 nucleotides align to TRBD2. CDR1 and CDR2 (germline): SGHVS, FQNEAQ. The CDR3 runs to 16 residues. V lost 0 bases to trimming and J lost 5 bases; unmatched junction nucleotides: 6. The CDR3: CASSLARGGLGDTQYF. In DNA, the CDR3 is TGTGCCAGCAGCTTAGCGCGGGGGGGTTTAGGAGATACGCAGTATTTT.

The genes are TRBV11-2 and TRBJ1-1; D may be TRBD1 (6 bases). Germline V gene sequence: CDR1 SGHAT, CDR2 FQNNGV. V was shortened by 2 bases and J by 2 bases, with 9 bases between the two germline ends. The length of the CDR3 is 14 residues. The CDR3 protein is CASSLPGANTEAFF. CDR3 sequence (DNA): TGTGCCAGCAGCTTACCAGGGGCTAACACTGAAGCTTTCTTT. Full variable domain (remainder filled in from reference TRBV11-2 and TRBJ1-1): EAGVAQSPRYKIIEKRQSVAFWCNPISGHATLYWYQQILGQGPKLLIQFQNNGVVDDSQLPKDRFSAERLKGVDSTLKIQPAKLEDSAVYLCASSLPGANTEAFFGQGTRLTVV.

The CDR3 DNA reads as TGCGCCAGCAGCCAAGATCGGACTAGCGGGGGGGTGGATACGCAGTATTTT. Translation gives CASSQDRTSGGVDTQYF. The rearrangement uses TRBV4-3 and TRBJ2-3; 15 bases align to TRBD2. V trimming: 0 bases; J trimming: 6 bases; junction bases outside the gene matches: 4. The CDR3 covers 17 residues. Per the germline V gene, CDR1 is LGHNA and CDR2 is YSLEER.

The genes are TRBV5-1 and TRBJ1-1, with a possible D match to TRBD1 (5 bases). The germline V gene encodes CDR1 SGHRS and CDR2 YFSETQ. V was pared by 2 bases and J by 6 bases, with 11 bases between. The CDR3 extends over 13 amino acids. Here the CDR3 DNA reads TGCGCCAGCAGCTTTGGGGACTTACCTGAAGCTTTCTTT. Amino acid sequence: CASSFGDLPEAFF. Using reference TRBV5-1 and TRBJ1-1 for the parts outside the CDR3, the full variable domain is KAGVTQTPRYLIKTRGQQVTLSCSPISGHRSVSWYQQTPGQGLQFLFEYFSETQRNKGNFPGRFSGRQFSNSRSEMNVSTLELGDSALYLCASSFGDLPEAFFGQGTRLTVV.

The chain employs TRBV7-8 and TRBJ2-6, with 12 positions matching TRBD2. V gave up 11 bases and J gave up 0 bases; unmatched junction bases: 5. This CDR3 contains 16 residues. The germline gives CDR1 SGHVS, CDR2 FQNEAQ. The CDR3 spells CARLAGVLSGANVLTF. For the CDR3, the DNA is TGTGCCCGACTAGCGGGAGTCCTCTCTGGGGCCAACGTCCTGACTTTC.

The chain combines TRBV29-1 with TRBJ1-2; 7 nucleotides line up with TRBD1. The CDR3 extends over 11 amino acids. V was pared by 6 bases and J by 2 bases, with 0 bases of the junction left unmatched. Germline V CDR1 and CDR2: SQVTM, ANQGSEA. The CDR3 sequence: CSVQGNYGYTF. As DNA, the CDR3 is TGCAGCGTACAGGGGAACTATGGCTACACCTTC.

For this clone: Its ends do not fully match the called genes, so a read error is possible. This chain links TRBV7-6 with TRBJ2-7; 12 nucleotides match TRBD1. The CDR3 runs 15 residues. Germline V gene sequence: CDR1 SGHVS, CDR2 FNYEAQ. Written as DNA, the CDR3 is TGTGCCAGCAGCTTAAGTAGGGACAGGGGGCACGAGCAGTACTTT. This translates into CASSLSRDRGHEQYF.

This sequence joins TRBV9 and TRBJ1-2, with D tentatively TRBD1 (5 bases). With 4 bases removed from V and 3 bases from J, the gap between germline ends came to 16 bases. The germline gives CDR1 SGDLS, CDR2 YYNGEE. CDR3 size: 15 residues. CDR3 in DNA: TGTGCCAGCAGCCCACGGGGGGTAGGTTACTATGGCTACACCTTC. Protein product: CASSPRGVGYYGYTF.

The rearrangement links TRBV9 to TRBJ2-5; 10 bases are a match to TRBD1. The CDR3 has 15 residues. Germline V gene data show CDR1 as SGDLS and CDR2 as YYNGEE. V shed 6 bases, J shed 4 bases, and the junction held 9 bases outside the gene matches. CDR3 nucleotides: TGTGCCAGCACAACTAGACAGGGGGCCGGAGAGACCCAGTACTTC. Its protein is CASTTRQGAGETQYF. The variable domain in full, completed from reference TRBV9 and TRBJ2-5, reads DSGVTQTPKHLITATGQRVTLRCSPRSGDLSVYWYQQSLDQGLQFLIQYYNGEERAKGNILERFSAQQFPDLHSELNLSSLELGDSALYFCASTTRQGAGETQYFGPGTRLLVL.